This T cell receptor beta chain was observed in a study of beta chain features in type 1 diabetes (dated 2018 in TCRdb). In the study overall: Mean age, gender distribution, total cell number and subset yield did not differ between patients and healthy donors. Across all samples, 107,917,701 sorted cells were examined, and cell number per subset correlated strongly with RNA yield. The study compared TCRB repertoires of sorted circulating CD4+ T cell subsets between recently diagnosed type 1 diabetes patients and matched healthy donors. Naive and central memory subsets were obtained from all 28 donors, but regulatory and stem cell-like memory subsets were isolated from only 8 patients and roughly eight healthy donors.

V sheds 6 bases and J sheds 0 bases, leaving 17 bases between their ends. CDR1 and CDR2 are read off the germline V gene (reference sequence) as SEHNR and FQNEAQ. The CDR3 runs 16 amino acids, cysteine and phenylalanine included. Only CDR3 DNA is held: 48 bases, read in frame from base 1. A single peripheral blood draw of roughly 0.11 L on average was collected from each donor into heparinised tubes. A BD FACSAria II and a panel including CD45RO, CCR7, CD25, CD127, CD95 and CD27 were used to sort naive, central memory, regulatory and stem cell-like memory CD4+ T cells. All sorted populations exceeded 95% purity. PBMCs were separated immediately by Lymphoprep density gradient centrifugation and were stained directly, without being cultured. To minimize batch effects, samples were stained and sorted in pairs, one healthy donor with one patient per experiment. The entire amount of isolated RNA was reverse transcribed using the High Capacity cDNA Reverse Transcription Kit, so the sequenced TCRB transcripts were expressed ones. Deep immunoSEQ sequencing was performed on naive, central memory and regulatory T cell samples, with an average of around 3.5 million total reads per sample. Sorted cells were lysed in RLT buffer, and RNA was extracted using DNase-treated RNeasy Micro or Mini kits according to cell number. Each cell subset was processed on its own to prevent cross-contamination, while patient and healthy donor samples were processed together. The immunoSEQ multiplex PCR was used to amplify TCRB sequences from cDNA, yielding 87-bp fragments that span the CDR3 region. Sequencing of the amplicons was performed on the Illumina HiSeq platform. Per the original workflow: PCR bias was corrected computationally using synthetic template baselines, and reads within Hamming distance 2 were collapsed, with unmergeable singletons discarded. Reads were aligned against IMGT so that V, D and J genes, CDR3 length and insertions or deletions at six rearrangement sites could be assigned. Within each subset, clonotype counts were normalized to sorted cell number, and only after that were true diversity and Gini coefficients computed with the tcR R package. The overlap coefficient, calculated on TCRB nucleotide sequences, was used to quantify repertoire sharing. Out-of-frame TCRB sequences from naive cells were analyzed to stand in for the pre-selection repertoire. The source is immuneACCESS, and TCRdb retained only in-frame sequences with V and J called. Part of the clones is not carried over; for the studies checked, unresolved V genes explain less than half of this, and the remainder is unexplained. V and J calls plus clone size are reproduced from that table; the DNA served to infer D and trimming. The sample table records hundreds of thousands of clones; about 14% of these occur just once. The ten largest clones add up to roughly 0.024% of the sample.

The paper as a whole reports these results and caveats: Because cDNA was sequenced instead of genomic DNA, highly expressing activated cells could be over-represented, though the groups showed no difference in activation or CD3 levels. Shorter templates might have been favored by PCR, but patient and control samples were amplified and corrected together, so both groups would have been affected equally by any skew. Fewer insertions and more nucleotide deletions at VDJ recombination sites were observed in patients with type 1 diabetes, implying thymic rearrangement abnormalities. A moderate but significant shortening of TCRB CDR3 length was observed in type 1 diabetes patients in all four CD4+ subsets. HLA sub-analyses involved small numbers of individuals, so any influence of HLA type on TCRB rearrangement remained unresolved. Naive, central memory and regulatory TCRB repertoires appeared more similar among patients than among healthy donors.

This clone was seen at least ten times. This clone's antigen is unknown. No much larger clone exists at a distance of one base, and base qualities are not known. The TCR comes from a middle-aged woman in good health. Specimen: naive CD4+ T cells from blood. Per the publication, the cell subset or site label means: true naive CD4+ T cells. The chain uses TRBV7-9 and TRBJ1-2, and TRBD1 may be the D gene, going by 6 matching bases. Here the CDR3 is given as CASRPTDRLANYGYTF. The bases read TGTGCCAGCAGACCCACAGACAGGCTCGCTAACTATGGCTACACCTTC.